The next 16 T cell receptor beta chains were all read from a single sample in a study of blood T cell repertoires in COVID-19. TCRdb's copy holds only in-frame clones and misses some; the assay was immunoSEQ multiplex PCR. Of under 200,000 clones in the sample, 83% were seen once. Source material: peripheral blood. Receptors originate from an elderly woman with acute or convalescent COVID-19.

The rearrangement uses TRBV20-1 and TRBJ1-1; 7 bases match TRBD1. The CDR3 consists of 15 residues. The V gene's germline CDR1 is DFQATT and CDR2 SNEGSKA (reference sequence). The J segment lost 0 bases and the V segment lost 3 bases, leaving 7 bases of the junction unmatched. The CDR3 sequence: CSASPGQSLNTEAFF. The CDR3 DNA reads TGCAGTGCTAGTCCGGGACAGAGTCTGAACACTGAAGCTTTCTTT.

This chain connects TRBV9 to TRBJ1-3; D gene uncertain. With 0 bases removed from V and 0 bases from J, the gap between germline ends came to 4 bases. The length of the CDR3 is 14 residues. Germline lookup yields CDR1 SGDLS and CDR2 YYNGEE. The CDR3 sequence: CASSVDSSGNTIYF. CDR3 nucleotide sequence: TGTGCCAGCAGCGTAGATAGCTCTGGAAACACCATATATTTT.

The V gene is TRBV12-3 or TRBV12-4, the J gene TRBJ1-4; D is unresolved. Trimming took off 0 bases at V and 8 bases at J, with 7 bases between the two ends. This CDR3 is 13 amino acids long. This CDR3 is CASSLAGEEKLFF. CDR3 bases: TGTGCCAGCAGTTTAGCGGGCGAGGAAAAACTGTTTTTT.

This clone was seen a handful of times. The chain is built from TRBV2 and TRBJ2-7; a possible D gene is TRBD2 (5 bases). Per the germline V gene, CDR1 is SNHLY and CDR2 is FYNNEI. The CDR3 is 11 residues long. V gave up 6 bases and J gave up 7 bases, with 10 bases separating them. Here the CDR3 reads CASSGLWEQYF. The CDR3 nucleotides read TGTGCCAGCAGCGGACTGTGGGAGCAGTACTTC.

This chain joins TRBV9 and TRBJ2-7, with 9 bases aligning to TRBD1. This CDR3 spans 14 amino acids. Germline trimming cut 4 bases from V and 2 bases from J; bases unmatched to any gene: 4. CDR1 SGDLS and CDR2 YYNGEE come from the germline V gene. DNA for the CDR3: TGTGCCAGCAGCCTTAGGACAGGGGCCTACGAGCAGTACTTC. Protein: CASSLRTGAYEQYF.

The rearrangement uses TRBV5-1 and TRBJ2-3; 10 bases agree with TRBD2. The CDR3 runs 16 residues. V dropped 2 bases and J dropped 1; count of bases not matched to a gene: 4. CDR1 is SGHRS and CDR2 is YFSETQ in the germline V gene. The CDR3 DNA reads TGCGCCAGCAGCTTAAGCGGGAGGGCTGGCACAGATACGCAGTATTTT. This translates into CASSLSGRAGTDTQYF.

The chain couples TRBV6-5 to TRBJ2-5; D is possibly TRBD1 (5 bases). In germline, CDR1 is MNHEY, CDR2 SVGAGI. The V gene lost 6 bases and the J gene lost 5 bases, with 16 bases spanning the gap. This CDR3 spans 14 amino acids. In nucleotides, the CDR3 is TGTGCCAGCAGGCCATCCTTCTCAGGGGAGACCCAGTACTTC. Translating it yields CASRPSFSGETQYF.

V and J are TRBV3-1 (or the pseudogene TRBV3-2) and TRBJ1-2, with 7 positions matching TRBD1. This CDR3 comprises 16 residues. Germline V gene lookup returns CDR1 LGHDT and CDR2 YNNKEL (reference sequence). J was trimmed by 6 bases and V by 5 bases; bases with no gene match: 15. The CDR3 nucleotides are TGTGCCAGCAGCTCTGCCGACAGGGCCTCGCGGAATGGCTACACCTTC. It is translated as CASSSADRASRNGYTF.

This clone was counted only a few times. The V gene is TRBV6-2 or TRBV6-3, the J gene TRBJ1-2; D call uncertain. V was cut by 0 bases and J by 4 bases, with 9 bases left in between. Germline V gene lookup returns CDR1 MNHEY and CDR2 SVGEGT. The CDR3 extends over 14 amino acids. In DNA, the CDR3 is TGTGCCAGCAGTTACTCGCACAGTCTCTATGGCTACACCTTC. This sequence encodes CASSYSHSLYGYTF.

This clone was recorded a few times. This chain connects TRBV7-2 to TRBJ2-3; 16 nucleotides line up with TRBD2. This CDR3 is 17 amino acids long. Germline trimming cut 6 bases from V and 0 bases from J; bases unmatched to any gene: 3. Germline V gives CDR1 SGHTA, CDR2 FQGNSA. CDR3 in amino acids: CASRQGLAGGSTDTQYF. Here the CDR3 DNA reads TGTGCCAGCAGACAGGGACTAGCGGGGGGGAGCACAGATACGCAGTATTTT.

The chain employs TRBV6-1 and TRBJ2-7, with D perhaps TRBD1 (6 bases). CDR1 and CDR2 (germline): MNHNS, SASEGT. The CDR3 totals 17 residues. The germline V and J ends were trimmed by 2 bases and 2 bases, with 19 bases remaining between them. CDR3 in DNA: TGTGCCAGCAGTGAAACGTTCCAGGGGTTTGCCCCCTACGAGCAGTACTTC. It yields the protein CASSETFQGFAPYEQYF.

The V gene is TRBV12-3 or TRBV12-4, the J gene TRBJ1-2; maybe TRBD1 (6 bases). V lost 5 bases, J lost 8 bases, and 15 bases lay in between. The CDR3 contains 13 residues. Here the CDR3 DNA reads TGTGCCAGCAGTCTACAGGGAGCGCGGGGCTACACCTTC. This sequence encodes CASSLQGARGYTF.

The J gene is TRBJ1-1, the V gene TRBV29-1, with no clear D. CDR3 length: 13 amino acids. Trimming removed 2 bases from V and 1 base from J, with 8 bases in between. Germline values: CDR1 SQVTM, CDR2 ANQGSEA. CDR3 residues: CSVEQAWNTEAFF. CDR3 sequence (DNA): TGCAGCGTTGAACAGGCCTGGAACACTGAAGCTTTCTTT. The whole variable domain, remainder taken from reference TRBV29-1 and TRBJ1-1, is SAVISQKPSRDICQRGTSLTIQCQVDSQVTMMFWYRQQPGQSLTLIATANQGSEATYESGFVIDKFPISRPNLTFSTLTVSNMSPEDSSIYLCSVEQAWNTEAFFGQGTRLTVV.

The rearrangement links TRBV6-2 or TRBV6-3 to TRBJ2-7; possible D gene TRBD1, 6 bases. CDR3 length: 15 amino acids. V shed 2 bases and J shed 5 bases, with 16 bases lying between them. Germline V CDR1 and CDR2: MNHEY, SVGEGT. CDR3 in amino acids: CASSYNEGDMDEQYF. The DNA for the CDR3 is TGTGCCAGCAGTTACAATGAGGGGGATATGGACGAGCAGTACTTC.

The J gene is TRBJ2-3, the V gene TRBV6-5; D gene uncertain. The CDR3 runs to 12 residues. The germline V and J ends were trimmed by 6 bases and 10 bases, with 14 bases remaining between them. Germline CDR1 and CDR2: MNHEY and SVGAGI. CDR3 sequence (DNA): TGTGCCAGCAGCGCGCCGGTAGGAGCGCAGTATTTT. It is translated as CASSAPVGAQYF.

The chain carries TRBV30 and TRBJ2-3; D not certain. The length of the CDR3 is 14 residues. Germline lookup yields CDR1 GTSNPN and CDR2 SVGIG (reference sequence). V lost 2 bases to trimming and J lost 2 bases, with 11 bases between them. This CDR3 is CAWSSAQLTDTQYF. The DNA for the CDR3 is TGTGCCTGGAGTTCCGCGCAACTCACAGATACGCAGTATTTT. The full variable domain, in which reference TRBV30 and TRBJ2-3 provide the parts outside the CDR3, is SQTIHQWPATLVQPVGSPLSLECTVEGTSNPNLYWYRQAAGRGLQLLFYSVGIGQISSEVPQNLSASRPQDRQFILSSKKLLLSDSGFYLCAWSSAQLTDTQYFGPGTRLTVL.